Following are 21 T cell receptor beta chains from one sample sequenced in a study of blood T cell repertoires in COVID-19. The method was immunoSEQ multiplex PCR; TCRdb's version includes in-frame clones alone and lacks a portion of them. The profile shows some 120,000 clones, over 70% of them singletons. The sequenced sample was peripheral blood. The source of these receptors is a man older than 75 with active or convalescent COVID-19.

In nucleotides, the CDR3 is TGTGCCAGCAGCCATCGGGACAGTAACTATGGCTACACCTTC. This translates into CASSHRDSNYGYTF. The rearrangement joins TRBV7-9 to TRBJ1-2, with TRBD1 matching over 7 bases. Germline CDR1 and CDR2: SEHNR and FQNEAQ (reference sequence). CDR3 length: 14 amino acids. With V trimmed by 5 bases and J by 1 base, 4 bases remained unmatched.

This chain uses TRBV6-6 with TRBJ2-7, with 8 bases lining up with TRBD1. Losses at the gene ends were 8 bases for V and 3 bases for J; bases not matched to a gene: 3. This CDR3 contains 12 residues. CDR1 and CDR2 (germline): MNHNY, SVGAGI (reference sequence). This CDR3 is CASGQGLYEQYF. The CDR3, as DNA: TGTGCCAGCGGACAGGGTCTCTACGAGCAGTACTTC.

The rearrangement uses TRBV19 and TRBJ2-7; the match to TRBD1 covers 7 bases. With 5 bases clipped from V and 2 bases from J, the junction kept 12 bases outside the gene matches. Germline lookup yields CDR1 LNHDA and CDR2 SQIVND (reference sequence). This CDR3 is 16 amino acids long. The CDR3 spells CASSDLTGPSTYEQYF. The DNA for the CDR3 is TGTGCCAGTAGTGATTTGACAGGGCCTTCAACCTACGAGCAGTACTTC.

The rearrangement links TRBV19 to TRBJ2-4; 10 positions match TRBD1. J was trimmed by 1 base and V by 5 bases; bases with no gene match: 11. This CDR3 is 18 amino acids long. CDR1 LNHDA and CDR2 SQIVND come from the germline V gene (reference sequence). CDR3 sequence (DNA): TGTGCCAGTAGTCCTCGGGGACAGGGGACGAAGGCCAAAAACATTCAGTACTTC. Protein sequence: CASSPRGQGTKAKNIQYF.

The gene calls are TRBV15 and TRBJ2-7; TRBD2 aligns across 9 bases. Germline V gene lookup returns CDR1 LNHNV and CDR2 YYDKDF (reference sequence). The CDR3 totals 14 residues. V lost 3 bases to trimming and J lost 2 bases; unmatched junction nucleotides: 2. As DNA, the CDR3 is TGTGCCACCAGCAGGACTAGCGGTACCTACGAGCAGTACTTC. Translation gives CATSRTSGTYEQYF.

The J gene is TRBJ2-2, the V gene TRBV11-3; D gene unclear. Germline assignment: CDR1 SGHNT and CDR2 YENEEA. The V end lost 2 bases, the J end lost 0 bases, and 4 bases lay between the germline ends. The CDR3 is 14 amino acids. The CDR3 reads CASSLLPNTGELFF. The CDR3 nucleotides read TGTGCCAGCAGCTTACTTCCGAACACCGGGGAGCTGTTTTTT.

The gene calls are TRBV19 and TRBJ1-1; D unclear. Trimming pared 10 bases from V and 0 bases from J, leaving 6 bases between. From germline, CDR1 is LNHDA and CDR2 SQIVND (reference sequence). The CDR3 is 11 amino acids. The CDR3 spells CATTLNTEAFF. CDR3 coding DNA: TGTGCCACCACTTTGAACACTGAAGCTTTCTTT.

The chain employs TRBV4-2 and TRBJ2-7; D unclear. This CDR3 region has 16 residues. Trimming stripped 0 bases from V and 2 bases from J, with 14 bases between. Germline values: CDR1 LGHNA, CDR2 YNFKEQ. In DNA form, the CDR3 reads TGTGCCAGCAGCCAAGAGTCCCCGAATAGCCCCTACGAGCAGTACTTC. Translating gives CASSQESPNSPYEQYF.

The chain employs TRBV28 and TRBJ2-2, with TRBD2 matching 7 bases. The CDR3 has 15 amino acids. Germline loops: CDR1 MDHEN, CDR2 SYDVKM. With 10 bases clipped from V and 3 bases from J, the junction kept 11 bases outside the gene matches. Here the CDR3 DNA reads TGTGCCACCTGGGTATGGGGGGGTCACACCGGGGAGCTGTTTTTT. This codes for CATWVWGGHTGELFF.

The CDR3 DNA reads as TGTGCCAGCAGCTTGGACAGGGTGGGCACTGAAGCTTTCTTT. Translating gives CASSLDRVGTEAFF. This chain joins TRBV5-6 and TRBJ1-1; TRBD1 is a possible D gene (6 bases). Germline CDR1 and CDR2: SGHDT and YYEEEE. The CDR3 sequence is 14 residues long. With 0 bases removed from V and 4 bases from J, the gap between germline ends came to 10 bases.

The chain employs TRBV20-1 and TRBJ2-5; D unclear. CDR3 length: 12 residues. V was shortened by 3 bases and J by 2 bases, with 7 bases between the two germline ends. Per germline, CDR1 DFQATT and CDR2 SNEGSKA (reference sequence). Here the CDR3 reads CSASTAQETQYF. CDR3 DNA sequence: TGCAGTGCTAGTACTGCACAAGAGACCCAGTACTTC.

The chain is built from TRBV7-9 and TRBJ2-4; D might be TRBD1 (6 bases). The CDR3 length is 15 residues. Germline loops: CDR1 SEHNR, CDR2 FQNEAQ (reference sequence). The ends were cut back, 4 bases at V and 1 base at J, with 11 bases in the middle. This chain's CDR3 is CASSSFQGAKNIQYF. CDR3 DNA: TGTGCCAGCAGCTCCTTCCAGGGGGCCAAAAACATTCAGTACTTC.

The V and J genes are TRBV9 and TRBJ2-3; no firm D call. The CDR3 contains 11 residues. Germline-derived CDR1 and CDR2 are SGDLS and YYNGEE. The V and J ends lost 4 bases and 4 bases respectively, with 4 bases between them. The CDR3 nucleotides are TGTGCCAGCAGCCGAGCAGATACGCAGTATTTT. Amino acid sequence: CASSRADTQYF.

This rearrangement joins TRBV24-1 to TRBJ1-3; a weak D match, TRBD1 (5 bases). This CDR3 has 13 amino acids. CDR1 is KGHDR and CDR2 is SFDVKD in the germline V gene. Trimming cost V 6 bases and J 1 base, with 6 bases left between them. CDR3 nucleotides: TGTGCCACCAGTAAGGGGTCTGGAAACACCATATATTTT. It codes for CATSKGSGNTIYF.

The chain is built from TRBV24-1 and TRBJ1-2; D gene ambiguous. The CDR3 spans 13 residues. V dropped 6 bases and J dropped 2 bases, with 9 bases sitting between them. Germline V CDR1 and CDR2: KGHDR, SFDVKD. CDR3 nucleotide sequence: TGTGCCACCAGTCCCGACAACAACTATGGCTACACCTTC. It is translated as CATSPDNNYGYTF.

This clone was found once. The chain combines TRBV11-2 with TRBJ1-1; D is ambiguous. The germline CDR1 and CDR2 sequences are SGHAT and FQNNGV. Trimming took off 0 bases at V and 4 bases at J, with 12 bases between the two ends. This CDR3 region has 15 residues. Written as DNA, the CDR3 is TGTGCCAGCAGCTTAGATCTGACTCGAGGCACTGAAGCTTTCTTT. It yields the protein CASSLDLTRGTEAFF.

The chain has TRBV6-6 and TRBJ1-5; D remains unclear. The CDR3 contains 13 residues. Trimming took 2 bases from V and 5 from J, leaving 7 bases between them. Germline CDR1 MNHNY, CDR2 SVGAGI (reference sequence). This chain's CDR3 is CASSYRQDQPQHF. CDR3 bases: TGTGCCAGCAGTTACAGACAAGATCAGCCCCAGCATTTT.

The V call is TRBV2, the J call TRBJ1-1; 7 bases are shared with TRBD1. V shed 5 bases, J shed 4 bases, and the junction held 4 bases outside the gene matches. The CDR3 has 13 amino acids. CDR1 and CDR2 (germline): SNHLY, FYNNEI. For the CDR3, the DNA is TGTGCCAGCAGTTTTACAGGGGCCACTGAAGCTTTCTTT. Its protein product is CASSFTGATEAFF.

The chain couples TRBV6-5 to TRBJ2-3; D uncertain. Germline CDR1 MNHEY, CDR2 SVGAGI. V lost 10 bases and J lost 3, with 14 bases in between. CDR3 length: 13 residues. The CDR3 here is CAIKPERTDTQYF. The CDR3 DNA reads TGTGCCATCAAACCAGAGAGGACAGATACGCAGTATTTT.

The chain couples TRBV3-1 (or the pseudogene TRBV3-2) to TRBJ2-3; TRBD2 agrees at 12 bases. CDR1 and CDR2 (germline): LGHDT, YNNKEL (reference sequence). After removal of 3 bases from V and 3 bases from J, the junction contained 7 bases not matched to a gene. This CDR3 region has 17 residues. The CDR3 DNA reads as TGTGCCAGCAGCCATCGAGGACTAGCGGGGAGGACAGATACGCAGTATTTT. Translating it yields CASSHRGLAGRTDTQYF.

J is TRBJ2-1 and V is TRBV29-1; 10 bases map to TRBD2. The germline V gene has CDR1 SQVTM and CDR2 ANQGSEA. CDR3 size: 17 residues. Germline trimming cut 0 bases from V and 0 bases from J; bases unmatched to any gene: 5. DNA of the CDR3: TGCAGCGTTGAAGATGAGGTAGCGGGGGGCTCCTACAATGAGCAGTTCTTC. Protein sequence: CSVEDEVAGGSYNEQFF.